The T cell receptor beta chain under discussion was sequenced for a study of blood T cell repertoires in COVID-19 (TCRdb year 2020). With regard to the full study: Samples covering the acute and convalescent phases of COVID-19 were provided by collaborators in the United States, Italy and Spain. The material from the prospective study consisted of cDNA or gDNA derived from T cells, B-cell-depleted T cells, or PBMCs. The dataset comprised deeply sampled blood TCRbeta repertoires from subjects exposed to, actively infected with, or recovered from COVID-19. The repertoires were released in a freely available public database intended as a resource for research on the immune response to SARS-CoV-2. The samples were drawn from two sources: the first 160 participants of the ongoing ImmuneRACE study, and some 1,300 subjects contributed by 6 global collaborators. The sample metadata nearly always contained a de-identified subject ID, COVID-19 status, age in years and sex. HLA class I and class II types, where available, came from metadata supplied by the sample provider rather than from assay-based typing. The full study reports these points: Clinical and demographic metadata were provided uncurated, with the amount varying by source and participant.

Concerning this clone itself: Its antigen has not been determined. It has no much larger one-base neighbor in the sample; base qualities were not kept.

Whole blood was collected in K2EDTA tubes by collaborating institutions according to the institutions' own protocols. For TCRbeta analysis, collaborator samples were shipped as frozen whole blood, as isolated PBMCs, or as DNA extracted from either sample type. Its CDR3 holds 14 amino acids, cysteine through phenylalanine. Only the CDR3 DNA is retained, 42 bases long and in frame from the first base. CDR1 MNHEY and CDR2 SVGAGI are derived from the germline V gene. Here V drops 5 bases and J drops 2 bases, and the junction holds 4 bases not matched to any gene. The immunoSEQ Assay, a bias-controlled multiplex PCR, was used to amplify TCRbeta CDR3 regions from genomic DNA. As for the authors' bioinformatics: The number of nucleated cells in each sample was estimated from the amplification of reference gene primers within the assay. To quantify the absolute abundance of each unique TCRbeta CDR3 rearrangement, sequence reads were collapsed and filtered. For each sample, productive Simpson clonality was calculated as the square root of Simpson's diversity index across productive rearrangements. This is the immuneACCESS table as TCRdb keeps it, with only in-frame sequences that have V and J called. A part of the clones is gone; compared with another copy, unresolved V genes explain less than half, and the rest is unexplained. Clone size and V and J calls were adopted from that table, with D and trimming inferred from the DNA. This sample is represented by approximately 61,000 clones; roughly three quarters of them were singletons. The ten top clones hold 4.5% to 7% of the sample.

The sample was peripheral blood. The rearranged segments are TRBV6-5 and TRBJ2-3; 7 bases in the middle match TRBD2. The source is a woman in her 70s with acute or convalescent COVID-19. The CDR3 region: CASSRAGITDTQYF. The sequenced DNA: TGTGCCAGCAGTAGAGCGGGGATCACAGATACGCAGTATTTT.